This paragraph reports one TCR beta chain. The target antigen is unknown. The data were obtained in a study of metastatic and nonmetastatic thyroid tumors. Study findings and constraints: As reported, TCR beta diversity in blood and tumor was significantly higher in malignant thyroid tumors than in benign nodules.

V was pared by 1 base and J by 9 bases, with 3 bases of the junction left unmatched. The CDR3 extends over 14 amino acids. CDR1 and CDR2 from the germline V gene are SGHTA and FQGNSA. TCRdb used MiXCR to call clones anew from the PCR reads. The sample lists around 16,000 clones, around 33% seen once, with roughly 12% in the top ten. All patients reached thyroid surgery having received no treatment beforehand. This TCR came from a male donor with papillary thyroid cancer or a benign thyroid nodule (not recorded which). Some clones in this sample may be carry-over from other donors' samples. Sequenced material: tumor tissue. This chain uses TRBV7-2 with TRBJ2-7, with 13 bases that match TRBD2. CDR3 coding DNA: TGTGCCAGCAGCTTAGGGACTAGCGGGAGCGGGCAGTACTTC. As protein: CASSLGTSGSGQYF.